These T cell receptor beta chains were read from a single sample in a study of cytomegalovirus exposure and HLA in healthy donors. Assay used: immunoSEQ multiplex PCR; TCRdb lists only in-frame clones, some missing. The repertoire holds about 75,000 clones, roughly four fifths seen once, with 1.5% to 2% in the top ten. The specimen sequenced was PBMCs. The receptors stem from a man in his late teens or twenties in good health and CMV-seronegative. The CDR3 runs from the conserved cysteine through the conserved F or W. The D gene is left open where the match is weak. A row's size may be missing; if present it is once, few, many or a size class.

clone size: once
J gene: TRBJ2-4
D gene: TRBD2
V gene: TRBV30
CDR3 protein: CAWSPGRGLAKNIQYF
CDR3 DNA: TGTGCCTGGAGCCCGGGGAGGGGACTAGCCAAAAACATTCAGTACTTC

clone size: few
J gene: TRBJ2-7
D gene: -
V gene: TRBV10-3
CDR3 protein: CATFHDGESYEQYF
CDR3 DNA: TGTGCCACCTTCCATGATGGGGAGTCCTACGAGCAGTACTTC

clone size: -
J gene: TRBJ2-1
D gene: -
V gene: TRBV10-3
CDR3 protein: CASSGTSTYNEQFF
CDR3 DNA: TGTGCCTCCTCCGGGACATCAACCTACAATGAGCAGTTCTTC

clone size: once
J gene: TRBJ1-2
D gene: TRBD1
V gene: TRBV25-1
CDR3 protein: CASSDYRQGDYGYTF
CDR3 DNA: TGTGCCAGCAGTGACTACAGACAGGGAGACTATGGCTACACCTTC

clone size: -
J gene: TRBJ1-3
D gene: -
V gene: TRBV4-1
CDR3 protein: CASRGTSGNTIYF
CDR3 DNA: TGCGCCAGCCGGGGGACGTCTGGAAACACCATATATTTT

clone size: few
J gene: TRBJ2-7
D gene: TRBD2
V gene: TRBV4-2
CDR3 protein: CASSQAAGGGSIGTYEQYF
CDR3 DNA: TGTGCCAGCAGCCAAGCGGCGGGGGGCGGATCCATTGGGACCTACGAGCAGTACTTC

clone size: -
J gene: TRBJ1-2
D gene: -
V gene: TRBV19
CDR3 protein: CASSPRQRGYTF
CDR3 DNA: TGTGCCAGTAGTCCCCGCCAGCGGGGCTACACCTTC

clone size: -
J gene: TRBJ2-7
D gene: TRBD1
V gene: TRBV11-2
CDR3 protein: CASSLGPGQGANNEQYF
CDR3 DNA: TGTGCCAGCAGCTTAGGACCGGGACAGGGGGCGAATAACGAGCAGTACTTC

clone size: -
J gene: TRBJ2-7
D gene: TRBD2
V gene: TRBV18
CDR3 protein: CASSPILGLAGASYEQYF
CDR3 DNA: TGTGCCAGCTCACCCATCCTTGGACTAGCGGGGGCCTCCTACGAGCAGTACTTC

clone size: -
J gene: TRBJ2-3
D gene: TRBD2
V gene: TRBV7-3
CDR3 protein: CASSLVGGGRTDTQYF
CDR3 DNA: TGTGCCAGCAGCTTAGTCGGCGGGGGGCGCACAGATACGCAGTATTTT

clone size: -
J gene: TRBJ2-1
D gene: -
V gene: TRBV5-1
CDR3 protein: CASKDGLNEQFF
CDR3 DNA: TGCGCCAGCAAGGATGGGCTCAATGAGCAGTTCTTC

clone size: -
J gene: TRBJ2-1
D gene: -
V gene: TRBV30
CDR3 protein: CAWSPSGGEQFF
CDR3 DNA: TGTGCCTGGAGTCCTTCGGGTGGTGAGCAGTTCTTC

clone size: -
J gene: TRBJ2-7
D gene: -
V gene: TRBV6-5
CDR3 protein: CASSYAQLDEQYF
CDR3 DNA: TGTGCCAGCAGTTACGCCCAGTTGGACGAGCAGTACTTC

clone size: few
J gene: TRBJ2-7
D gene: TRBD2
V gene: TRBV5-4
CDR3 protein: CASSQGLAGGGYEQYF
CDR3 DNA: TGTGCCAGCAGCCAGGGACTAGCGGGAGGGGGCTACGAGCAGTACTTC

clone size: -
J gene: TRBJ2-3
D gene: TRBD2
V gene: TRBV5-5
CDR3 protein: CASSFNLAGLQNTQYF
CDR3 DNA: TGTGCCAGCAGCTTTAACCTAGCGGGGCTTCAAAATACGCAGTATTTT

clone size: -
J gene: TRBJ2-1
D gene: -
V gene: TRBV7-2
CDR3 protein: CASSLQWGDNEQFF
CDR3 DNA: TGTGCCAGCAGCTTACAGTGGGGGGACAATGAGCAGTTCTTC

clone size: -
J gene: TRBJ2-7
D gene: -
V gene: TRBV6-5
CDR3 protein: CASGLSSYEQYF
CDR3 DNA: TGTGCCAGCGGACTGAGCTCCTACGAGCAGTACTTC

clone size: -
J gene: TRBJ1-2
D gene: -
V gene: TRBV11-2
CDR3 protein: CASSLDRSGYTF
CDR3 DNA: TGTGCCAGCAGCTTAGATAGGAGTGGCTACACCTTC

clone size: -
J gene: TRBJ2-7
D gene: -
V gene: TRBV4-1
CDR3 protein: CASSQEDGTGYEQYF
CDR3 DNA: TGCGCCAGCAGCCAAGAAGATGGAACAGGCTACGAGCAGTACTTC

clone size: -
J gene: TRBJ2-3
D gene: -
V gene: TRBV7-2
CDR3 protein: CASSLGPTQYF
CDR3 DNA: TGTGCCAGCAGCTTAGGGCCTACGCAGTATTTT

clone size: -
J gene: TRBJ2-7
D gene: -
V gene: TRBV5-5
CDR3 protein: CASSPATRYEQYF
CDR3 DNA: TGTGCCAGCAGCCCGGCTACTAGGTACGAGCAGTACTTC

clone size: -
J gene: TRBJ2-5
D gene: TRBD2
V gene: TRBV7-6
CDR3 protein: CASSSGLAQETQYF
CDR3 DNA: TGTGCCAGCAGCTCCGGACTAGCCCAAGAGACCCAGTACTTC

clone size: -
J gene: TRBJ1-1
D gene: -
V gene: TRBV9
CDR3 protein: CASSVGAGITEAFF
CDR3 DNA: TGTGCCAGCAGCGTAGGGGCAGGGATTACTGAAGCTTTCTTT

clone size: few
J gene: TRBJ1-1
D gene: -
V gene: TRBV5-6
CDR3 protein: CASSRGSEAFF
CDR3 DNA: TGTGCCAGCAGCCGGGGGTCTGAAGCTTTCTTT

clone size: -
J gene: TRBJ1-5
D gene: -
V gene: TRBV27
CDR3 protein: CASSEITGFQPQHF
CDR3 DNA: TGTGCCAGCAGTGAGATAACAGGGTTTCAGCCCCAGCATTTT

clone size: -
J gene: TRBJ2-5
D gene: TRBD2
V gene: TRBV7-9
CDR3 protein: CASSSSGGAYSYETQYF
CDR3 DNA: TGTGCCAGCAGTAGTAGCGGGGGGGCGTACTCGTACGAGACCCAGTACTTC

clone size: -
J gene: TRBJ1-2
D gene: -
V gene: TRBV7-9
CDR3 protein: CASSRAGQNYGYTF
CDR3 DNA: TGTGCCAGCAGCCGGGCCGGACAGAACTATGGCTACACCTTC

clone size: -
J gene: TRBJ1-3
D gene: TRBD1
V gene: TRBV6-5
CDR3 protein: CASRRDREFYTIYF
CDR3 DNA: TGTGCCAGCAGGAGGGACAGGGAGTTCTACACCATATATTTT

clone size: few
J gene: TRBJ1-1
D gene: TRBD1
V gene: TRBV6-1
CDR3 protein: CASSDWGRGPEAFF
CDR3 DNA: TGTGCCAGCAGTGATTGGGGCAGGGGGCCTGAAGCTTTCTTT

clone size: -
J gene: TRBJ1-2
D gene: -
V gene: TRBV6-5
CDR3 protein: CASSYGVPSGGYTF
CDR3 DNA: TGTGCCAGCAGTTATGGTGTCCCGTCGGGGGGCTACACCTTC

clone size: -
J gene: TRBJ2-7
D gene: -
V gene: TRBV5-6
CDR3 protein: CASSLVSGYEQYF
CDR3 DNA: TGTGCCAGCAGCTTGGTATCGGGCTACGAGCAGTACTTC

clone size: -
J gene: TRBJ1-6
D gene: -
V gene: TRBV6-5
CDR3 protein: CASSEVERKTLYF
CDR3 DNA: TGTGCCAGCAGTGAAGTTGAGCGGAAGACCCTTTACTTT

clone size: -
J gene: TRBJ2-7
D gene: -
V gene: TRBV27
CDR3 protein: CARRQAAAGEQYF
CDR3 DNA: TGTGCCAGGCGACAGGCCGCCGCGGGCGAGCAGTACTTC

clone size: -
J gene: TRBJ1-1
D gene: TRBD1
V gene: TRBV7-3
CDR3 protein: CASRRQGRTEAFF
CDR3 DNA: TGTGCCAGCAGGAGACAGGGGAGGACTGAAGCTTTCTTT

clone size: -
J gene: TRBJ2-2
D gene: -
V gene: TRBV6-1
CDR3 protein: CASSTTVTGELFF
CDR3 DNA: TGTGCCAGCAGCACTACGGTCACCGGGGAGCTGTTTTTT

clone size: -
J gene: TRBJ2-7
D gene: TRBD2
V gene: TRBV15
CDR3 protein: CATSRAKRENSYEQYF
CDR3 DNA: TGTGCCACCAGCAGAGCAAAGCGGGAGAACTCCTACGAGCAGTACTTC

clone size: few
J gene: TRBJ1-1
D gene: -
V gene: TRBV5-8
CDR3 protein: CASSLAGLDTEAFF
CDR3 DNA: TGTGCCAGCAGCTTGGCAGGGCTGGACACTGAAGCTTTCTTT

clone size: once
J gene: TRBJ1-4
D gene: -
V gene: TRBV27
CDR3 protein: CASSLGGLTSEKLFF
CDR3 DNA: TGTGCCAGCAGTTTAGGAGGCCTTACGAGTGAAAAACTGTTTTTT

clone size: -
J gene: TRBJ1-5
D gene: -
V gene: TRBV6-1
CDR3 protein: CASSGRQYSNQPQHF
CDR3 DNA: TGTGCCAGCAGTGGGAGACAGTATAGCAATCAGCCCCAGCATTTT

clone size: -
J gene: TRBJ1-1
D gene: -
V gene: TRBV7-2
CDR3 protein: CASSPDSLYTEAFF
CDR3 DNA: TGTGCCAGCAGCCCTGACAGTTTATACACTGAAGCTTTCTTT

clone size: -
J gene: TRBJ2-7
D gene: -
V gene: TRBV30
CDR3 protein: CAWSVRVGVRSYEQYF
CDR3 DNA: TGTGCCTGGAGTGTACGAGTCGGGGTCCGGTCCTACGAGCAGTACTTC

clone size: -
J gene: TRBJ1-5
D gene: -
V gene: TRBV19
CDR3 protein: CASSFMGGYQPQHF
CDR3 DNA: TGTGCCAGTAGTTTCATGGGGGGATATCAGCCCCAGCATTTT

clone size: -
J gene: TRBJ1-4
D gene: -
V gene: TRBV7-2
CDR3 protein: CASSFLQGRENNEKLFF
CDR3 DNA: TGTGCCAGCAGCTTCTTACAGGGAAGGGAGAATAATGAAAAACTGTTTTTT

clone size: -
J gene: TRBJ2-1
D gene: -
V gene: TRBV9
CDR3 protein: CASRNMADEQFF
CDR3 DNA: TGTGCCAGCAGAAATATGGCCGATGAGCAGTTCTTC

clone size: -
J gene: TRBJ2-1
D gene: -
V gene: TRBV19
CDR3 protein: CASSIEGDSYNEQFF
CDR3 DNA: TGTGCCAGTAGTATTGAGGGGGATAGCTACAATGAGCAGTTCTTC

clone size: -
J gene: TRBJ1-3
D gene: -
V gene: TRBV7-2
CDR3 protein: CASSLDVSSGNTIYF
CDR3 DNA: TGTGCCAGCAGCTTAGACGTCAGCTCTGGAAACACCATATATTTT

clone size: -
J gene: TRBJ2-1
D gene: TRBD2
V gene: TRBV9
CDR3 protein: CASSVGAAGENEQFF
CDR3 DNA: TGTGCCAGCAGCGTAGGTGCAGCGGGGGAAAATGAGCAGTTCTTC

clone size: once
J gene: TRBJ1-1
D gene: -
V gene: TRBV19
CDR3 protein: CASRQLGLTEAFF
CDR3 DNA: TGTGCCAGTAGACAGCTGGGGCTCACTGAAGCTTTCTTT

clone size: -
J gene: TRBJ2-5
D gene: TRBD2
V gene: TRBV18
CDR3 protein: CASSPKGLAGVETQYF
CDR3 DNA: TGTGCCAGCTCACCAAAAGGACTAGCGGGGGTAGAGACCCAGTACTTC

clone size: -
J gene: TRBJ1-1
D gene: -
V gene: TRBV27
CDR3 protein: CASSLSPVNTEAFF
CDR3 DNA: TGTGCCAGCAGTTTATCTCCGGTAAACACTGAAGCTTTCTTT

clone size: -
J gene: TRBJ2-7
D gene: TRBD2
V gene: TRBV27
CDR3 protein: CASSLAARTSGSYYEQYF
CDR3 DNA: TGTGCCAGCAGTTTAGCTGCCCGGACTAGCGGGAGTTACTACGAGCAGTACTTC

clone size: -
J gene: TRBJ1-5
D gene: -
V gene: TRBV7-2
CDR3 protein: CASSISDGRGTPQHF
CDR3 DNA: TGTGCCAGCAGCATCTCGGATGGCAGGGGAACGCCCCAGCATTTT

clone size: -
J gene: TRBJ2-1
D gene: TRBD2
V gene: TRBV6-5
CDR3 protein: CASSYPSGGVYNEQFF
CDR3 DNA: TGTGCCAGCAGTTACCCTAGCGGGGGAGTATACAATGAGCAGTTCTTC

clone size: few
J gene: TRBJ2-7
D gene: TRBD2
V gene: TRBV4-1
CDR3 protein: CASSQASGNREQYF
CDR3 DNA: TGCGCCAGCAGCCAAGCTAGCGGGAACCGCGAGCAGTACTTC